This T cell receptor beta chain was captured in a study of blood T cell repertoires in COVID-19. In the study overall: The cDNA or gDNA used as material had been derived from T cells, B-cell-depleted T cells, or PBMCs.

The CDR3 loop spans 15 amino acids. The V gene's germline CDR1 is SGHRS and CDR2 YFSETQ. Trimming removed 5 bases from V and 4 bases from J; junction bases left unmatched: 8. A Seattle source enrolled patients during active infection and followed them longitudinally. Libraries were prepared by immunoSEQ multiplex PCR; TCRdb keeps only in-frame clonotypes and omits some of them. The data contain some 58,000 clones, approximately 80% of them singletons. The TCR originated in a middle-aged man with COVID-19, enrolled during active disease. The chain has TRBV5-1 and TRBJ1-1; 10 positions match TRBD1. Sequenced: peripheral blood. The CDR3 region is CASSQVGQGGTEAFF. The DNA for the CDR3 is TGCGCCAGCAGTCAAGTTGGACAGGGGGGCACTGAAGCTTTCTTT.